The 9 T cell receptor beta chains below were found in one sample sequenced in a study of chemoradiotherapy in HPV16-positive cancers. Data came from immunoSEQ multiplex PCR; TCRdb stores just in-frame clones and leaves some out. The sample has 10,000 to 15,000 clones; roughly 63% are singletons. The sample was collected from a patient who underwent chemoradiotherapy. Receptor source: a human donor with HPV-associated anogenital cancer.

J is TRBJ2-4 and V is TRBV18; 8 bases fit TRBD1. V shed 2 bases and J 6 bases; nucleotides not matched to a gene: 6. Germline V gene lookup returns CDR1 KGHSH and CDR2 LQKENI. The CDR3 is 15 amino acids. This CDR3 is CASSPVPGQGNIQYF. The CDR3 DNA reads as TGTGCCAGCTCACCAGTGCCAGGACAGGGAAACATTCAGTACTTC.

The chain joins TRBV7-2 to TRBJ2-2; TRBD2 agrees at 13 bases. With V trimmed by 2 bases and J by 5 bases, 5 bases remained unmatched. CDR3 length equals 17 residues. The germline CDR1 and CDR2 sequences are SGHTA and FQGNSA. The CDR3 sequence: CASSLRTSGGGTGELFF. CDR3 DNA: TGTGCCAGCAGCTTAAGGACTAGCGGGGGAGGGACCGGGGAGCTGTTTTTT.

The count of this clone is one. The rearrangement links TRBV19 to TRBJ1-6; D unclear. Germline V gene sequence: CDR1 LNHDA, CDR2 SQIVND (reference sequence). Trimming pared 5 bases from V and 4 bases from J, leaving 6 bases between. This CDR3 comprises 13 residues. For the CDR3, the DNA is TGTGCCAGTAGTGAACAGTATAATTCACCCCTCCACTTT. Translated, it gives CASSEQYNSPLHF.

There are a few counts of this clone. The chain is built from TRBV6-5 and TRBJ1-2, with D hard to call. Germline loops: CDR1 MNHEY, CDR2 SVGAGI. CDR3 length: 15 residues. Trimming pared 4 bases from V and 5 bases from J, leaving 17 bases between. The CDR3 here is CASSLRRTGNYGYTF. Written as DNA, the CDR3 is TGTGCCAGCAGTTTAAGGAGGACGGGAAATTATGGCTACACCTTC.

This chain links TRBV9 with TRBJ2-7, with 8 bases matching TRBD2. Per the germline V gene, CDR1 is SGDLS and CDR2 is YYNGEE. This CDR3 has 15 amino acids. V shed 0 bases and J 5 bases; nucleotides not matched to a gene: 7. CDR3 in DNA: TGTGCCAGCAGCGTAGCTCCGGGACTAGGTGACGAGCAGTACTTC. As protein: CASSVAPGLGDEQYF.

The chain couples TRBV9 to TRBJ1-3, with no clear D. Per germline, CDR1 SGDLS and CDR2 YYNGEE. V lost 3 bases to trimming and J lost 0 bases, with 7 bases between them. The CDR3 spans 14 residues. CDR3 in DNA: TGTGCCAGCAGCGCGGGCCACTCTGGAAACACCATATATTTT. It specifies CASSAGHSGNTIYF.

This clone was counted a few times. The chain uses TRBV19 and TRBJ1-5; no firm D call. This CDR3 is built from 14 residues. The V gene's germline CDR1 is LNHDA and CDR2 SQIVND (reference sequence). Trimming left V 5 bases short and J 10 bases short, with 18 bases between. CDR3: CASSSIEEYRPQHF. CDR3 nucleotides: TGTGCCAGTAGTTCGATCGAGGAATATCGACCCCAGCATTTT.

This clone counts as medium-sized (0.01 to 0.1%). V gene TRBV7-2 combines with J gene TRBJ2-4, with 8 bases lining up with TRBD1. Germline-derived CDR1 and CDR2 are SGHTA and FQGNSA. The trim removed 2 bases at V and 7 bases at J, leaving 10 bases unmatched. CDR3 length: 16 residues. For the CDR3, the DNA is TGTGCCAGCAGCTTATTGGAGGGCAGGGGGCTGAACATTCAGTACTTC. Translated: CASSLLEGRGLNIQYF.

The chain combines TRBV6-4 with TRBJ2-1, with 12 bases fitting TRBD2. CDR1 MRHNA and CDR2 SNTAGT come from the germline V gene. The length of the CDR3 is 15 residues. V lost 4 bases to trimming and J lost 10 bases; unmatched junction nucleotides: 8. CDR3 nucleotides: TGTGCCAGCAGTGTAGCTAGCGGGGGGGCCAGCGAGCAGTTCTTC. Its translation is CASSVASGGASEQFF.